Each of the 11 T cell receptor beta chains below was sequenced from the same sample in a study of T cell responses to AZD1222 COVID-19 vaccine. Repertoires were generated with immunoSEQ multiplex PCR, while TCRdb's copy carries only in-frame clones and drops some. This sample has some 180,000 clones; around 90% occur once, and the top ten carry less than 2.5%. The sample in question was peripheral blood, obtained 28 days after the second AZD1222 dose. Every receptor here comes from an adult who received the AZD1222 COVID-19 vaccine.

The V and J genes are TRBV13 and TRBJ1-6, with a possible D match to TRBD1 (6 bases). Looked up from germline, CDR1 is PRHDT and CDR2 is FYEKMQ (reference sequence). This CDR3 region has 15 residues. Between the trimmed V and J ends, which lost 0 bases and 7 bases, there was a span of 10 bases. CDR3: CASSLGARGNSPLHF. In DNA, the CDR3 is TGTGCCAGCAGCTTAGGCGCCAGGGGAAATTCACCCCTCCACTTT.

This clone showed up just once. The CDR3 bases are TGTGCCAGCAGTTATAGAGACAGGGGAAGGTACGAGCAGTACTTC. It codes for CASSYRDRGRYEQYF. The chain joins TRBV6-2 or TRBV6-3 to TRBJ2-7; TRBD1 aligns across 8 bases. Germline trimming cut 3 bases from V and 4 bases from J; bases unmatched to any gene: 8. Germline V CDR1 and CDR2: MNHEY, SVGEGT. This CDR3 has 15 amino acids.

The count of this clone is one. The chain joins TRBV5-1 to TRBJ2-1; possibly TRBD2 for D (7 bases). V was shortened by 0 bases and J by 8 bases, with 15 bases between the two germline ends. CDR3 length: 15 residues. Looked up from germline, CDR1 is SGHRS and CDR2 is YFSETQ. The CDR3 sequence: CASSLVRGPTDEQFF. The CDR3 DNA is TGCGCCAGCAGCTTGGTGCGGGGGCCTACGGATGAGCAGTTCTTC. The whole variable domain, filled in from reference TRBV5-1 and TRBJ2-1, reads KAGVTQTPRYLIKTRGQQVTLSCSPISGHRSVSWYQQTPGQGLQFLFEYFSETQRNKGNFPGRFSGRQFSNSRSEMNVSTLELGDSALYLCASSLVRGPTDEQFFGPGTRLTVL.

The V and J genes are TRBV12-3 or TRBV12-4 and TRBJ1-4; D may be TRBD1 (6 bases). V lost 5 bases, J lost 8 bases, and 12 bases lay in between. The length of the CDR3 is 13 residues. CDR3 residues: CASSPTTGEKLFF. In DNA form, the CDR3 reads TGTGCCAGCAGTCCCACGACAGGCGAAAAACTGTTTTTT.

The chain carries TRBV6-1 and TRBJ2-3; possible D gene TRBD1, 6 bases. Germline V CDR1 and CDR2: MNHNS, SASEGT. Trimming shortened V by 1 base and J by 12 bases, and 14 bases separated the two germline ends. The CDR3 sequence is 13 residues long. The CDR3 is CASSEVLGAFQYF. In nucleotides, the CDR3 is TGTGCCAGCAGTGAAGTTTTGGGGGCGTTCCAGTATTTT.

V is TRBV9 and J is TRBJ1-3; D gene uncertain. This CDR3 has 14 residues. V gave up 1 base and J gave up 0 bases, with 5 bases separating them. Per germline, CDR1 SGDLS and CDR2 YYNGEE. In DNA, the CDR3 is TGTGCCAGCAGCGTACTTCCCTCTGGAAACACCATATATTTT. Protein sequence: CASSVLPSGNTIYF. The complete variable domain, with remaining parts taken from reference TRBV9 and TRBJ1-3, reads DSGVTQTPKHLITATGQRVTLRCSPRSGDLSVYWYQQSLDQGLQFLIQYYNGEERAKGNILERFSAQQFPDLHSELNLSSLELGDSALYFCASSVLPSGNTIYFGEGSWLTVV.

The chain has TRBV20-1 and TRBJ1-3, with a weak D call TRBD1 (5 bases). Germline values: CDR1 DFQATT, CDR2 SNEGSKA (reference sequence). The CDR3 is 15 amino acids. The V gene lost 3 bases and the J gene lost 0 bases, with 12 bases spanning the gap. CDR3 amino acids: CSASPGGDSGNTIYF. CDR3 coding DNA: TGCAGTGCTAGTCCGGGAGGGGACTCTGGAAACACCATATATTTT.

This chain uses TRBV27 with TRBJ1-5; 7 nucleotides agree with TRBD1. The CDR3 is 15 amino acids. Germline trimming cut 5 bases from V and 0 bases from J; bases unmatched to any gene: 4. Germline-derived CDR1 and CDR2 are MNHEY and SMNVEV (reference sequence). CDR3 nucleotides: TGTGCCAGCAGTCTGGGACAGAATAGCAATCAGCCCCAGCATTTT. This sequence encodes CASSLGQNSNQPQHF.

The sample holds one count of this clone. J is TRBJ1-5 and V is TRBV27, with a weak D call TRBD1 (5 bases). V lost 4 bases to trimming and J lost 0 bases, with 10 bases between them. Germline V gives CDR1 MNHEY, CDR2 SMNVEV (reference sequence). This CDR3 is 15 amino acids long. CDR3 in amino acids: CASSSTDYSNQPQHF. DNA for the CDR3: TGTGCCAGCAGTTCGACAGATTATAGCAATCAGCCCCAGCATTTT.

This sequence joins TRBV28 and TRBJ1-2; perhaps TRBD1 as D (5 bases). This CDR3 is built from 15 residues. The germline gives CDR1 MDHEN, CDR2 SYDVKM. Trimming stripped 5 bases from V and 4 bases from J, with 17 bases between. DNA for the CDR3: TGTGCCAGCAGTCCCCAGGGTCCCGCAACCTATGGCTACACCTTC. This gives the protein CASSPQGPATYGYTF.

The gene calls are TRBV2 and TRBJ1-2, with D possibly matching TRBD1 (6 bases). The CDR3 covers 14 residues. The germline CDR1 and CDR2 sequences are SNHLY and FYNNEI. Trimming removed 3 bases from V and 5 bases from J, with 13 bases in between. This CDR3 reads CASSDQGLGYGYTF. DNA of the CDR3: TGTGCCAGCAGTGATCAGGGGCTGGGATATGGCTACACCTTC. Filled out from reference TRBV2 and TRBJ1-2, the complete variable domain reads EPEVTQTPSHQVTQMGQEVILRCVPISNHLYFYWYRQILGQKVEFLVSFYNNEISEKSEIFDDQFSVERPDGSNFTLKIRSTKLEDSAMYFCASSDQGLGYGYTFGSGTRLTVV.